This T cell receptor (beta chain) was captured by sequencing in a study of post-analysis software for immune sequencing data. CDR1 and CDR2 from the germline V gene are SGHTA and FQGNSA. The CDR3 length is 16 residues. Trimming pared 0 bases from V and 2 bases from J, leaving 13 bases between. Presence of unique molecular identifiers characterized the TCR beta cDNA libraries. In TCRdb, the PCR reads were re-called with MiXCR into one record per CDR3 protein. In the table there are about 380,000 distinct CDR3 sequences, around 33% of which are singletons. Study-wide results and limits: Versus controls, multiple sclerosis patients showed significantly lower diversity (normalized Chao1). Controls showed lower frequencies than patients for roughly five TRBV segments, and TRBV5-6, TRBV5-1 and TRBV20-1 were among these.

This clonotype was seen only a few times. Its cognate antigen is unknown. The receptor comes from a girl between 5 and 17 years old with multiple sclerosis. Input material: blood. This chain links TRBV7-2 with TRBJ1-2; a weak D match, TRBD1 (5 bases). The CDR3 is CASSLAPGLQNYGYTF. The DNA of the CDR3 is TGTGCCAGCAGCTTAGCGCCAGGGCTACAAAACTATGGCTACACCTTC.